These T cell receptor beta chains were read from a single sample in a study of CD8 T cells in Susac syndrome. One entry per CDR3 protein, called by TCRdb with MiXCR from the immunoSEQ multiplex PCR reads. The repertoire holds more than 150,000 distinct CDR3 sequences, with about 94% as singletons. Sequenced: CD4+ T cells from PBMCs. The receptors were gathered from a human donor with Susac syndrome. Each CDR3 is given with its conserved first and last residue. The D gene is left open where the match is weak. Part of the rows lack a size; the others show once, few, many or a class for expanded clones.

j_gene	len	abundance	v_gene	d_gene	CDR3nt	CDR3aa
TRBJ1-5	14	-	TRBV24-1	-	TGTGCCACCAGTGCCAGGGCGAGCAATCAGCCCCAGCATTTT	CATSARASNQPQHF
TRBJ1-5	15	-	TRBV5-1	-	TGCGCCAGCAGCTTGTCGGGTATCGGGGATCAGCCCCAGCATTTT	CASSLSGIGDQPQHF
TRBJ2-5	13	once	TRBV12-3/TRBV12-4	TRBD1	TGTGCCAGCAGCCGACAGGGGCCGGAGACCCAGTACTTC	CASSRQGPETQYF
TRBJ1-4	14	-	TRBV5-4	-	TGTGCCAGCAGCGAGGGGGCAACTAATGAAAAACTGTTTTTT	CASSEGATNEKLFF
TRBJ2-4	16	-	TRBV10-3	TRBD1	TGTGCCACAGGAGAGACAGGGGGCGCTTCGAGAAACATTCAGTACTTC	CATGETGGASRNIQYF
TRBJ1-1	17	-	TRBV7-9	TRBD1	TGTGCCAGCAGCTTAGCGCTGGGGACAGGGGAGAACACTGAAGCTTTCTTT	CASSLALGTGENTEAFF
TRBJ1-5	16	-	TRBV28	TRBD1	TGTGCCAGCAGGCGACCAGGGGGCTCGGGCAATCAGCCCCAGCATTTT	CASRRPGGSGNQPQHF
TRBJ2-2	15	-	TRBV12-3/TRBV12-4	TRBD2	TGTGCCAGCAGCCCGGCTAGCGGGGGGGCCGGGGAGCTGTTTTTT	CASSPASGGAGELFF
TRBJ1-1	13	-	TRBV2	TRBD1	TGTGCCAGCAGTGCCGACAGGGACGACTCGGGTTTCTTT	CASSADRDDSGFF
TRBJ2-5	14	-	TRBV5-1	TRBD2	TGCGCCAGCTCTCCAGCGGGGGGACAAGAGACCCAGTACTTC	CASSPAGGQETQYF
TRBJ2-2	14	-	TRBV29-1	TRBD1	TGCAGCGTTGGGGCAGGGGGCGCCTCCGGGGAGCTGTTTTTT	CSVGAGGASGELFF
TRBJ2-1	16	-	TRBV5-1	TRBD1	TGCGCCAGCAGCTTGGAGGCAGGGGGCACGTACAATGAGCAGTTCTTC	CASSLEAGGTYNEQFF
TRBJ2-7	18	-	TRBV4-1	TRBD1	TGCGCCAGCAGCCAAGGACCCATTTCAGGGGGTGAGGCTTACGAGCAGTACTTC	CASSQGPISGGEAYEQYF
TRBJ2-3	13	-	TRBV6-5	TRBD1	TGTGCCAGCAGTTCCGGGACAGGGGATACGCAGTATTTT	CASSSGTGDTQYF
TRBJ2-3	13	once	TRBV5-4	-	TGTGCCAGCAGCTGGCCTTTAGGGGATACGCAGTATTTT	CASSWPLGDTQYF
TRBJ2-7	14	-	TRBV4-1	-	TGCGCCAGCAGCCAAAACCAGGGGGGCAACGAGCAGTACTTC	CASSQNQGGNEQYF
TRBJ2-5	11	few	TRBV19	-	TGTGCCAGTAGGATGGGGGAGACCCAGTACTTC	CASRMGETQYF
TRBJ1-1	14	-	TRBV19	TRBD1	TGTGCCAGTAAACTGGACAGGGACGGCACTGAAGCTTTCTTT	CASKLDRDGTEAFF
TRBJ1-5	12	-	TRBV20-1	-	TGCAGTGCTAGACGAGGGGTTCGGCCCCAGCATTTT	CSARRGVRPQHF
TRBJ2-4	15	-	TRBV7-2	TRBD1	TGTGCCAGCAGCTTAGGACAGGGGGCCGAAAACATTCAGTACTTC	CASSLGQGAENIQYF
TRBJ1-5	15	-	TRBV4-3	TRBD1	TGCGCCAGCAGCCAACATACAGGGGGAGGCCAGCCCCAGCATTTT	CASSQHTGGGQPQHF
TRBJ2-5	12	-	TRBV3-1	-	TGTGCCAGCAGCCCCTTGAGAATGACCCAGTACTTC	CASSPLRMTQYF
TRBJ1-4	14	-	TRBV15	TRBD1	TGTGCCACCAGCTGGGACAGGGCTAATGAAAAACTGTTTTTT	CATSWDRANEKLFF
TRBJ2-1	13	-	TRBV18	TRBD1	TGTGCCAGCTCATGGGGGCAGGGGGATGAGCAGTTCTTC	CASSWGQGDEQFF